These 2 T cell receptor beta chains were sequenced from one sample in a study of cytomegalovirus exposure and HLA in healthy donors. The PCR was carried out with 60 Vbeta primers and 13 Jbeta primers. Clones were read by immunoSEQ multiplex PCR, and TCRdb kept only the in-frame ones, dropping some. Here the sample spans roughly 240,000 clones, approximately 85% being singletons. Input material: PBMCs. The receptors shown here come from a girl aged 2 to 10 in good health and CMV-seronegative.

This chain connects TRBV6-4 to TRBJ1-5, with D tentatively TRBD1 (5 bases). The CDR3 has 18 residues. V was cut by 2 bases and J by 5 bases, with 22 bases left in between. Looked up from germline, CDR1 is MRHNA and CDR2 is SNTAGT. Here the CDR3 reads CASSDPREGVLAYQPQHF. The CDR3 coding sequence is TGTGCCAGCAGTGACCCCAGGGAAGGCGTTTTGGCTTATCAGCCCCAGCATTTT.

This chain connects TRBV14 to TRBJ1-5; no clear D gene. The CDR3 contains 18 residues. Germline V lookup: CDR1 SGHDN, CDR2 FVKESK. V was clipped by 0 bases and J by 0 bases, with 15 bases between them. As DNA, the CDR3 is TGTGCCAGCAGCCAAGAGATCGAACCGGGGATTAGCAATCAGCCCCAGCATTTT. This codes for CASSQEIEPGISNQPQHF.